This T cell receptor beta chain was identified during a study of blood T cell repertoires in COVID-19. Background on the study: The United States, Italy and Spain were the sources of the acute and convalescent COVID-19 samples. Sample material is recorded as cDNA or gDNA derived from T cells, B-cell-depleted T cells, or PBMCs.

Trimming removed 8 bases from V and 2 bases from J, with 22 bases in between. CDR3 length equals 16 residues. Looked up from germline, CDR1 is SNHLY and CDR2 is FYNNEI. Per the study methods: Using reference gene primer amplification, nucleated cell counts were estimated. Sequenced by immunoSEQ multiplex PCR; TCRdb stores in-frame clones only, minus some. For V, J and clone size, that table is used; D and trimming come from the DNA. The sample carries about 89,000 clones, around 88% recorded once. This TCR came from a man between 60 and 75 years old with acute or convalescent COVID-19. J is TRBJ2-7 and V is TRBV2; D is possibly TRBD1 (6 bases). The material sequenced was peripheral blood. CDR3 DNA: TGTGCCAGCGGTATAAACAGGGAATTCGGACCCTACGAGCAGTACTTC. Its translation: CASGINREFGPYEQYF.